This T cell receptor beta chain originates from a study of blood T cell repertoires in COVID-19. Across the whole study: COVID-19 samples, acute and convalescent, were from the United States, Italy and Spain. PBMCs, B-cell-depleted T cells, or T cells provided the cDNA or gDNA that made up the material.

Per the germline V gene, CDR1 is SGHAT and CDR2 is FQNNGV. Trimming shortened V by 7 bases and J by 4 bases, and 19 bases separated the two germline ends. The CDR3 is made up of 15 amino acids. Per the original methods: Estimation of nucleated cell counts relied on the amplification of reference gene primers. Only in-frame clones appear in the TCRdb table, and some are missing; sequencing was by immunoSEQ multiplex PCR. That table furnishes V, J and clone size, whereas the DNA furnished D and trimming. In the table there are about 140,000 clones, 82% of which are singletons. Input material: peripheral blood. J is TRBJ2-5 and V is TRBV11-2, with D perhaps matching TRBD1 (6 bases). The clonotype comes from a woman older than 75 with acute or convalescent COVID-19. The CDR3 DNA reads as TGTGCCAGCACCAGGGGCCCCAACCGGGTAGAGACCCAGTACTTC. The encoded protein is CASTRGPNRVETQYF.